Each of the 8 T cell receptor beta chains below was sequenced from the same sample in a study of regulatory T cells in long-lasting Graves disease. As to time point: newly diagnosed GD, antithyroid drugs for less than 3 months. Generation of the TCR library employed RNA extracted from PBMCs. According to the study, TCR beta libraries were built with iRepertoire HTBI primers and CDR3-region Arm-PCR. TCRdb passed the multiplex PCR reads through MiXCR, listing each CDR3 protein once. The repertoire holds 300,000 to 450,000 distinct CDR3 sequences, 15% seen once, with about 24% in the top ten. The source was peripheral blood mononuclear cells (PBMCs), collected at new diagnosis, from a patient treated with antithyroid drugs. These receptors all come from a female donor with Graves disease.

This clonotype was recorded at least ten times. This chain uses TRBV13 with TRBJ2-3; D perhaps matches TRBD2 (5 bases). CDR1 and CDR2 from the germline V gene are PRHDT and FYEKMQ (reference sequence). Trimming removed 5 bases from V and 1 base from J, with 19 bases in between. CDR3 length: 17 residues. The CDR3 region is CASSQRSLGERTDTQYF. The DNA for the CDR3 is TGTGCCAGCAGCCAACGGAGCCTCGGGGAGCGCACAGATACGCAGTATTTT.

The chain combines TRBV7-9 with TRBJ2-3; D is perhaps TRBD2 (6 bases). This CDR3 is built from 14 residues. Germline loops: CDR1 SEHNR, CDR2 FQNEAQ (reference sequence). The germline V and J ends were trimmed by 5 bases and 3 bases, with 12 bases remaining between them. Here the CDR3 reads CASSRLLATDTQYF. The CDR3 bases are TGTGCCAGCAGCCGCCTCCTAGCGACAGATACGCAGTATTTT.

There are a few counts of this clonotype. The chain links TRBV6-1 to TRBJ1-2; 10 bases match TRBD1. Trimming cost V 6 bases and J 8 bases; bases outside gene matches: 12. CDR3 size: 15 residues. Germline CDR1 MNHNS, CDR2 SASEGT. CDR3 DNA sequence: TGTGCCAGCAGGTTATCCCACAAGACAGGGGGCGGCTACACCTTC. Translated, it gives CASRLSHKTGGGYTF.

This clonotype appeared many times. This chain uses TRBV6-2 or TRBV6-3 with TRBJ2-3; D unclear. CDR3 length: 14 residues. V lost 3 bases, J lost 0 bases, and 7 bases lay in between. CDR1 and CDR2 (germline): MNHEY, SVGEGT. The CDR3 DNA reads as TGTGCCAGCAGTTATGACGGAAGCACAGATACGCAGTATTTT. Its protein product is CASSYDGSTDTQYF.

There are many counts of this clonotype. The gene calls are TRBV6-1 and TRBJ1-5; D is undetermined. Per germline, CDR1 MNHNS and CDR2 SASEGT. V dropped 5 bases and J dropped 4 bases, with 12 bases sitting between them. CDR3 length: 14 residues. CDR3 sequence: CASSLIGENQPQHF. The DNA of the CDR3 is TGTGCCAGCAGTCTCATCGGGGAAAATCAGCCCCAGCATTTT.

This clonotype was seen only a few times. This rearrangement joins TRBV30 to TRBJ2-7, with D tentatively TRBD2 (6 bases). The CDR3 sequence is 13 residues long. Germline V CDR1 and CDR2: GTSNPN, SVGIG (reference sequence). V was shortened by 5 bases and J by 4 bases, with 15 bases between the two germline ends. This CDR3 reads CAWDKGGPYEQYF. CDR3 nucleotides: TGTGCCTGGGACAAAGGAGGGCCTTACGAGCAGTACTTC.

This clonotype was observed many times. The rearrangement joins TRBV3-1 to TRBJ2-7; 7 nucleotides agree with TRBD1. V lost 3 bases to trimming and J lost 2 bases; unmatched junction nucleotides: 7. The CDR3 has 15 amino acids. Germline-derived CDR1 and CDR2 are LGHDT and YNNKEL (reference sequence). CDR3 sequence reads: CASSHRQGEPYEQYF. As DNA, the CDR3 is TGTGCCAGCAGCCATCGTCAGGGGGAACCCTACGAGCAGTACTTC.

In its sample, this clonotype was seen many times. The CDR3 nucleotides read TGTGCCAGCAGCTTTGACTCTCAAGAGACCCAGTACTTC. Its translation is CASSFDSQETQYF. This chain joins TRBV7-9 and TRBJ2-5; D is ambiguous. Germline-derived CDR1 and CDR2 are SEHNR and FQNEAQ (reference sequence). The CDR3 extends over 13 amino acids. Trimming took 3 bases from V and 2 from J, leaving 7 bases between them.